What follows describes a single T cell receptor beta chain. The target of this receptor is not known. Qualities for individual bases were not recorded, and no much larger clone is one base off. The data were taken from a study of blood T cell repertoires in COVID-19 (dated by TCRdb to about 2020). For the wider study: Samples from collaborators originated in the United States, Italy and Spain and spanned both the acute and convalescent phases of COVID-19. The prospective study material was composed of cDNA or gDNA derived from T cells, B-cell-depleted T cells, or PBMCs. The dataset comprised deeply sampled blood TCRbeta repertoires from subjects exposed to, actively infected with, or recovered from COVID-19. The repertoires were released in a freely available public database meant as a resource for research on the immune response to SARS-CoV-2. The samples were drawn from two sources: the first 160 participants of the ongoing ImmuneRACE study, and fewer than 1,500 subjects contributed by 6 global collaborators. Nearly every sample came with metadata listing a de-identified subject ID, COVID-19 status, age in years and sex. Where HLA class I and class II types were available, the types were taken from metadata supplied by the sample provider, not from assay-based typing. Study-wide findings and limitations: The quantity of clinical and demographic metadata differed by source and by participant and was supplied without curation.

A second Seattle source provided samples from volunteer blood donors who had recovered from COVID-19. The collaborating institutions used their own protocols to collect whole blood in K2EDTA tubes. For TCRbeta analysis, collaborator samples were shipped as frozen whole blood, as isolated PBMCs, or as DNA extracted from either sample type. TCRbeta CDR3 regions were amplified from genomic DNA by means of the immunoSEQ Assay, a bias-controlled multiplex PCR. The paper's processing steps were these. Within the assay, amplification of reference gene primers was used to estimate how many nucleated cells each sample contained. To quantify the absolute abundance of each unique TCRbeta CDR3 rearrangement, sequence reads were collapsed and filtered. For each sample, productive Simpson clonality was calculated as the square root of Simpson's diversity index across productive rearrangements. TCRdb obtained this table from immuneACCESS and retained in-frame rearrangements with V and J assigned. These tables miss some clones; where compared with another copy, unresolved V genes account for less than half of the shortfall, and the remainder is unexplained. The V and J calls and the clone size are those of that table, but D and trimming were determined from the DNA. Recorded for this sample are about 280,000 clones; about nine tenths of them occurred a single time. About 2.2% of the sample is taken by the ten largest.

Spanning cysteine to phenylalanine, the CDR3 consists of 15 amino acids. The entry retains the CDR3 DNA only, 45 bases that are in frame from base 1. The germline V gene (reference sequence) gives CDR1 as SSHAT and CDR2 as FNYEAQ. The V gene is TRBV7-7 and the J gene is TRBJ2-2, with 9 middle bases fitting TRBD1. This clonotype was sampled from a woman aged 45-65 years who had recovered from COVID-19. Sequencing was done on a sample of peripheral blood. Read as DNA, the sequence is TGTGCTAGCGGCAACAGGGGGCAGGGCACCGGGGAGCTGTTTTTT. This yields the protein CASGNRGQGTGELFF.